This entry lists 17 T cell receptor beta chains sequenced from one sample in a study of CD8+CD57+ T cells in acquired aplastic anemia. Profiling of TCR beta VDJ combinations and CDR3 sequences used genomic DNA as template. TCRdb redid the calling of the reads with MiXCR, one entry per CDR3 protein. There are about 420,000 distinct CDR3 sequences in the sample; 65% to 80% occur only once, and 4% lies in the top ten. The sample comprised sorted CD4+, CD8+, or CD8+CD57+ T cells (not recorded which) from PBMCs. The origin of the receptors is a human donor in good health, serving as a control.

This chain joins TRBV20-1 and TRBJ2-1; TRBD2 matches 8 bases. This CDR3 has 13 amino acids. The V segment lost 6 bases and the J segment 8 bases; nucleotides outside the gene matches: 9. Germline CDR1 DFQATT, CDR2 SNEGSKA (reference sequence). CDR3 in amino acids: CSALRTSLDEQFF. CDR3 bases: TGCAGTGCCCTCAGGACTAGCCTGGATGAGCAGTTCTTC.

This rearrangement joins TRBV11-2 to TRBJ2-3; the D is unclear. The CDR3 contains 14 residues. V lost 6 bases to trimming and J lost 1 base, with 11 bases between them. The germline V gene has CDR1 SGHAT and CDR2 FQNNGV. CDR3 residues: CASSQDRGTDTQYF. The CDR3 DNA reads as TGTGCCAGCAGTCAGGACCGTGGCACAGATACGCAGTATTTT.

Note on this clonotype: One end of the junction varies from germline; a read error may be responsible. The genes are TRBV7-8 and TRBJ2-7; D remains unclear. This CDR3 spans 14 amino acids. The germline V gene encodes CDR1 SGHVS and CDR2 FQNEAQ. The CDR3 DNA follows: TGTGCCAGCAGCTCCGGGTCTTTCGGCTATGAGCAGCTCTTC. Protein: CASSSGSFGYEQLF.

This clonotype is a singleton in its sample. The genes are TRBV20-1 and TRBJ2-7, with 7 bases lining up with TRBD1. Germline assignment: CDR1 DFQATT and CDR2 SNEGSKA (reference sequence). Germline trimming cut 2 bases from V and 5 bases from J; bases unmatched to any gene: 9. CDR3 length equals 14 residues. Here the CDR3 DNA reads TGCAGTGCTAGACCGACAGGGAAAAATCACGAGCAGTACTTC. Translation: CSARPTGKNHEQYF.

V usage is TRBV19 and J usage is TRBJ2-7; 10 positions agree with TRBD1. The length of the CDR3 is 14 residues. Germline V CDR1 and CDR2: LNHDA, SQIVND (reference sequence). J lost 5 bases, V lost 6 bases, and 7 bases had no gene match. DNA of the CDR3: TGTGCCAGTAGGCGGGGACAGGGGAAAAACGAGCAGTACTTC. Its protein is CASRRGQGKNEQYF.

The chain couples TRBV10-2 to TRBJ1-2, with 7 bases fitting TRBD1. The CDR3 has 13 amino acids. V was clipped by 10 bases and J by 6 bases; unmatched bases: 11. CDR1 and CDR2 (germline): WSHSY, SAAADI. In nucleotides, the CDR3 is TGCGCCATCGGGACAGAAGGGTTAGATGGCTACACCTTC. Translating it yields CAIGTEGLDGYTF.

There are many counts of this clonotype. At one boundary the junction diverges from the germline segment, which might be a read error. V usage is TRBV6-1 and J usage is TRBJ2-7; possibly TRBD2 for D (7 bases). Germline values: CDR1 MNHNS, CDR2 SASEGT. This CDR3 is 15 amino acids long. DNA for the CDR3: TGTGCCAGCAGGGAAGGCGGGGGCGGTCCCTACGAGCAGTACTTC. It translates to CASREGGGGPYEQYF.

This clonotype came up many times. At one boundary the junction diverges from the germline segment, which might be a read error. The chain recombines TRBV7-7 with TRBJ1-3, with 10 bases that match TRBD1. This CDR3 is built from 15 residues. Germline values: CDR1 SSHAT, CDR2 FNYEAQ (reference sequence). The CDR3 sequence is CASSVGTGAGNTIYF. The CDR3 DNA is TGTGCTAGCAGCGTTGGGACAGGGGCTGGAAACACCATATATTTT.

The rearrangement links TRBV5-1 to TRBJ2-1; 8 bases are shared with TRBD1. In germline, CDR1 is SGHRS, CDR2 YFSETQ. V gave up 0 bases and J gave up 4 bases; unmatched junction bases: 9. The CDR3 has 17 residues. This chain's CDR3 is CASSLEGQDQEYNEQFF. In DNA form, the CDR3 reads TGCGCCAGCAGCTTGGAGGGACAGGACCAGGAGTACAATGAGCAGTTCTTC.

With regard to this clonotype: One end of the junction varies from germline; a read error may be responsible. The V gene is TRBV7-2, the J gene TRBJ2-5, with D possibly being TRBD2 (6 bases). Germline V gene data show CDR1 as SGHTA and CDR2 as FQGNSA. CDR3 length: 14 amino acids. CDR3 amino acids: CASSLTRQLGTRYF. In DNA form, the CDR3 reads TGTGCCAGCAGCCTGACTAGACAGCTAGGGACCCGGTACTTC.

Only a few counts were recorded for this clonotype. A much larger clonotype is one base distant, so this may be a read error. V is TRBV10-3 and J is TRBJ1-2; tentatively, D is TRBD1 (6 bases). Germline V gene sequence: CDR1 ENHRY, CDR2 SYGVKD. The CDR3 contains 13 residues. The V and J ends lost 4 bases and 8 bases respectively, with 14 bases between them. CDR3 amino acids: CAISVQGQGGYTF. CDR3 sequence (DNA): TGTGCCATCAGTGTGCAGGGACAAGGGGGCTACACCTTC.

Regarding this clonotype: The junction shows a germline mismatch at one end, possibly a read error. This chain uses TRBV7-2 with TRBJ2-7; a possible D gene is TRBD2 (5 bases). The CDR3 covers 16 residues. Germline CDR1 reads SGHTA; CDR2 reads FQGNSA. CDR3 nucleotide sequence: TGTGCCAGCAGCTTACGGGATCAGCCGCAGCCCTACGGGCAGTACTTC. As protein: CASSLRDQPQPYGQYF.

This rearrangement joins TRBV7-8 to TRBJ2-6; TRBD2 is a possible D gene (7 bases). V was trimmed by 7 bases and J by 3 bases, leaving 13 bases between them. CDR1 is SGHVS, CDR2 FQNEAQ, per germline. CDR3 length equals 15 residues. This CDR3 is CASKGGAGGANVLTF. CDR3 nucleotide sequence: TGTGCCAGCAAAGGGGGGGCCGGTGGGGCCAACGTCCTGACTTTC.

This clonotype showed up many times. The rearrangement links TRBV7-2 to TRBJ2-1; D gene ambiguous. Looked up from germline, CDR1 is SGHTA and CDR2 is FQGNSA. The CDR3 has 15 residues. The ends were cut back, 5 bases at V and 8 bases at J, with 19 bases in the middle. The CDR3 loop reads CASSPVAGFIDEQFF. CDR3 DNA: TGTGCCAGCAGCCCTGTCGCAGGTTTTATCGATGAGCAGTTCTTC.

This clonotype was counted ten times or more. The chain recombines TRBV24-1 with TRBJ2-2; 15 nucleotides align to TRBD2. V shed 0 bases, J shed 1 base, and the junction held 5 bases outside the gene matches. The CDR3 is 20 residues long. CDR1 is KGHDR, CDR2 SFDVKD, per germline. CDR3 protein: CATSDLRGLAGGRNTGELFF. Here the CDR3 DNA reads TGTGCCACCAGTGATTTGCGGGGACTAGCGGGGGGCCGGAACACCGGGGAGCTGTTTTTT.

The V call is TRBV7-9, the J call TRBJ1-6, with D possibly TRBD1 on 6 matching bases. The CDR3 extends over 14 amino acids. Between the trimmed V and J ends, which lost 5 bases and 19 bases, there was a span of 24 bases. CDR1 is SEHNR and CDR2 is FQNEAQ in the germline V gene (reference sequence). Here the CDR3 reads CASSTGSPKQPQHF. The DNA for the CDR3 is TGTGCCAGCAGCACAGGGAGCCCGAAGCAACCGCAGCACTTT.

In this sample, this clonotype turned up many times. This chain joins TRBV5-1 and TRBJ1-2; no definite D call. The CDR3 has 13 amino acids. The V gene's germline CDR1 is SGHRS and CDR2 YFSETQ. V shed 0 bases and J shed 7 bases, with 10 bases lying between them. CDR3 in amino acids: CASSLESSIGYTF. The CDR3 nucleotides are TGCGCCAGCAGCTTGGAATCTAGTATTGGCTACACCTTC.